This T cell receptor beta chain emerged from a study of T-cell reconstitution after alpha-beta-depleted transplantation in children. The V gene's germline CDR1 is LGHNT and CDR2 FRNRAP. CDR3 length equals 14 residues. Trimming stripped 3 bases from V and 3 bases from J, with 11 bases between. Findings and caveats of the study: After one year, T-cell counts and TCRbeta diversity mostly came from new T cells. There were some patients whose high TCRbeta diversity at day 60 came from surviving recipient T cells and thymic progenitors. Reports say that about two months after transplant, the alpha-beta T cells came out of several hundred graft clones that had expanded.

Of note for this clonotype: Its antigen is unknown.

Unique molecular identifiers were built into the TCRbeta library. TCRdb re-called the PCR reads with MiXCR, one entry per CDR3 protein. The repertoire includes 150,000 to 200,000 distinct CDR3 sequences, around 10% of them detected once, and around 14% sits in the top ten. The gene calls are TRBV12-5 and TRBJ1-1; no clear D. This TCR came from a boy younger than 10 with acute myeloid leukemia, due to receive a stem cell transplant. The starting material was PBMCs, obtained before TCRalphabeta/CD19-depleted stem cell transplant. CDR3 residues: CASGLLGRDTEAFF. The CDR3 nucleotides are TGTGCTAGTGGTTTATTAGGGAGGGACACTGAAGCTTTCTTT.